The rows below give T cell receptor beta chains drawn from one sample of a study of T cells in tuberculosis. Data came from immunoSEQ multiplex PCR; TCRdb stores just in-frame clones and leaves some out. The top ten clones hold approximately 2% of a sample with 80,000 to 90,000 clones, approximately 90% of them seen once. The sample taken for sequencing was CD1b-GMM tetramer-negative cells sorted from PBMCs. The receptors come from an adult woman with latent tuberculosis. The CDR3 runs from the conserved cysteine through the conserved F or W. Fields, in order: D gene, J gene, V gene, CDR3 protein, CDR3 DNA. A D gene is named only where the DNA matches it firmly.

D: .
J: TRBJ1-1
V: TRBV12-5
CDR3: CASGPTSRVAEAFF
DNA: TGTGCTAGTGGTCCTACCAGTCGGGTGGCTGAAGCTTTCTTT

D: TRBD2
J: TRBJ2-5
V: TRBV28
CDR3: CASSLVLGTRGETQYF
DNA: TGTGCCAGCAGTTTAGTTCTCGGGACTAGAGGCGAGACCCAGTACTTC

D: TRBD2
J: TRBJ2-5
V: TRBV7-6
CDR3: CASSPNGLAGETQYF
DNA: TGTGCCAGCAGCCCCAACGGACTAGCGGGGGAGACCCAGTACTTC

D: .
J: TRBJ2-7
V: TRBV27
CDR3: CASSLGATVYEQYF
DNA: TGTGCCAGCAGTTTAGGAGCGACAGTCTACGAGCAGTACTTC

D: TRBD2
J: TRBJ2-1
V: TRBV29-1
CDR3: CSVLRGLAGVNEQFF
DNA: TGCAGCGTTCTAAGGGGCCTAGCGGGGGTGAATGAGCAGTTCTTC

D: .
J: TRBJ2-7
V: TRBV13
CDR3: CASSSGNRANYEQYF
DNA: TGTGCCAGCAGCTCGGGGAATAGGGCCAACTACGAGCAGTACTTC

D: .
J: TRBJ2-7
V: TRBV19
CDR3: CASSMAMIGYEQYF
DNA: TGTGCCAGTAGTATGGCCATGATCGGGTACGAGCAGTACTTC

D: TRBD2
J: TRBJ2-1
V: TRBV29-1
CDR3: CSVEDPASGGAYNEQFF
DNA: TGCAGCGTTGAAGACCCGGCTAGCGGGGGGGCATACAATGAGCAGTTCTTC

D: .
J: TRBJ1-2
V: TRBV21-1
CDR3: CASSAKSRGGYGYTF
DNA: TGTGCCAGCAGCGCTAAGAGCCGGGGAGGGTATGGCTACACCTTC

D: TRBD1
J: TRBJ1-3
V: TRBV10-3
CDR3: CAISEKGQGAGNTIYF
DNA: TGTGCCATCAGTGAGAAGGGACAGGGTGCTGGAAACACCATATATTTT

D: .
J: TRBJ2-1
V: TRBV7-4
CDR3: CASTRQALSSPGNEQFF
DNA: TGTGCCAGCACCCGACAGGCGCTCTCCTCCCCCGGCAATGAGCAGTTCTTC

D: .
J: TRBJ1-1
V: TRBV7-2
CDR3: CASSHQAMNTEAFF
DNA: TGTGCCAGCAGCCACCAGGCCATGAACACTGAAGCTTTCTTT